The 21 T cell receptor beta chains in this list originate from one sample, sequenced in a study of cytomegalovirus exposure and HLA in healthy donors. Use of 60 Vbeta and 13 Jbeta primers characterized the PCR. TCRdb's copy holds only in-frame clones and misses some; the assay was immunoSEQ multiplex PCR. The top ten hold 0.9% to 1.2% of the sample, which has approximately 190,000 clones, roughly 87% seen once. The specimen was PBMCs. These TCRs come from a boy younger than 10 in good health and CMV-seronegative.

The chain employs TRBV2 and TRBJ2-7; the D gene is possibly TRBD1 (6 bases). Trimming stripped 0 bases from V and 2 bases from J, with 14 bases between. Germline V gene lookup returns CDR1 SNHLY and CDR2 FYNNEI. The CDR3 runs to 16 residues. CDR3 loop: CASSEAPGHGTYEQYF. CDR3 coding DNA: TGTGCCAGCAGTGAAGCCCCGGGACACGGAACCTACGAGCAGTACTTC. The full variable domain, completed using reference TRBV2 and TRBJ2-7, is EPEVTQTPSHQVTQMGQEVILRCVPISNHLYFYWYRQILGQKVEFLVSFYNNEISEKSEIFDDQFSVERPDGSNFTLKIRSTKLEDSAMYFCASSEAPGHGTYEQYFGPGTRLTVT.

This sequence joins TRBV18 and TRBJ2-2; D gene uncertain. Germline V lookup: CDR1 KGHSH, CDR2 LQKENI. The CDR3 runs to 14 residues. The V and J ends lost 4 bases and 3 bases respectively, with 9 bases between them. The CDR3 nucleotides are TGTGCCAGCTCACTGTCACACGACACCGGGGAGCTGTTTTTT. Translated, it gives CASSLSHDTGELFF. Together with reference TRBV18 and TRBJ2-2, the CDR3 gives the full variable domain: NAGVMQNPRHLVRRRGQEARLRCSPMKGHSHVYWYRQLPEEGLKFMVYLQKENIIDESGMPKERFSAEFPKEGPSILRIQQVVRGDSAAYFCASSLSHDTGELFFGEGSRLTVL.

This clone was counted only a few times. The rearrangement links TRBV4-1 to TRBJ1-2, with a possible D match to TRBD1 (6 bases). This CDR3 has 15 amino acids. Per the germline V gene, CDR1 is MGHRA and CDR2 is YSYEKL. Trimming removed 0 bases at V and 4 bases at J, with 12 bases between. The chain's CDR3 is CASSQEVGGLYGYTF. The CDR3 nucleotides are TGCGCCAGCAGCCAAGAAGTCGGGGGGCTCTATGGCTACACCTTC.

The CDR3 DNA follows: TGTGCCGCGGCCCGGACAGGGGGTGACACTGAAGCTTTCTTT. Its protein is CAAARTGGDTEAFF. The chain carries TRBV28 and TRBJ1-1; TRBD1 matches at 10 bases. V trimming: 11 bases; J trimming: 3 bases; junction bases outside the gene matches: 9. The CDR3 length is 14 residues. Per germline, CDR1 MDHEN and CDR2 SYDVKM.

The J gene is TRBJ1-1, the V gene TRBV2; D uncertain. Trimming left V 7 bases short and J 0 bases short, with 9 bases between. This CDR3 is 13 amino acids long. The germline gives CDR1 SNHLY, CDR2 FYNNEI. This chain's CDR3 is CASMWPMNTEAFF. The CDR3 nucleotides are TGTGCCAGCATGTGGCCCATGAACACTGAAGCTTTCTTT.

The chain employs TRBV27 and TRBJ2-1; no reliable D call. CDR3 length equals 13 residues. V was cut by 2 bases and J by 5 bases, with 7 bases left in between. The germline gives CDR1 MNHEY, CDR2 SMNVEV (reference sequence). The CDR3 DNA follows: TGTGCCAGCAGTTTAGGGCTACACAATGAGCAGTTCTTC. Its translation is CASSLGLHNEQFF.

Here the CDR3 DNA reads TGTGCCAGCAGTTTCGCGACAGGGTGGGATCAGCCCCAGCATTTT. It yields the protein CASSFATGWDQPQHF. The chain uses TRBV5-5 and TRBJ1-5, with 7 bases lining up with TRBD1. The V segment lost 5 bases and the J segment 5 bases; nucleotides outside the gene matches: 10. The germline gives CDR1 SGHKS, CDR2 YYEKEE (reference sequence). The CDR3 consists of 15 residues.

The V call is TRBV7-9, the J call TRBJ2-5; 8 bases map to TRBD1. V dropped 5 bases and J dropped 2; count of bases not matched to a gene: 1. Per germline, CDR1 SEHNR and CDR2 FQNEAQ (reference sequence). The CDR3 has 13 amino acids. The CDR3 nucleotides read TGTGCCAGCAGCCACAGGGGGCAAGAGACCCAGTACTTC. Translating it yields CASSHRGQETQYF.

The V and J genes are TRBV4-1 and TRBJ1-4; D remains unclear. Germline V CDR1 and CDR2: MGHRA, YSYEKL. The CDR3 runs to 16 residues. V shed 3 bases and J shed 0 bases, with 11 bases lying between them. CDR3 sequence (DNA): TGCGCCAGCAGCCATCTGGAGTTGGCAACTAATGAAAAACTGTTTTTT. Amino acids: CASSHLELATNEKLFF.

J is TRBJ2-1 and V is TRBV6-5, with D possibly being TRBD2 (5 bases). V lost 7 bases and J 8 bases, leaving 12 bases between the germline ends. The CDR3 contains 12 residues. CDR1 is MNHEY and CDR2 is SVGAGI in the germline V gene. In nucleotides, the CDR3 is TGTGCCAGCACGACGGGATGGGATGAGCAGTTCTTC. It codes for CASTTGWDEQFF.

This rearrangement joins TRBV25-1 to TRBJ2-7; unclear D gene. Germline lookup yields CDR1 MGHDK and CDR2 SYGVNS. Trimming took 5 bases from V and 0 from J, leaving 8 bases between them. The CDR3 spans 13 residues. The DNA for the CDR3 is TGTGCCAGCAGTAGATACAGCTCCTACGAGCAGTACTTC. The encoded protein is CASSRYSSYEQYF.

In DNA form, the CDR3 reads TGTGCCAGCAGCGTGGACAGGGAGGCCGAGCAGTACTTC. Encoded protein: CASSVDREAEQYF. The rearrangement joins TRBV2 to TRBJ2-7, with TRBD1 identical over 8 bases. Germline-derived CDR1 and CDR2 are SNHLY and FYNNEI. J was trimmed by 6 bases and V by 6 bases; bases with no gene match: 7. The CDR3 totals 13 residues.

V is TRBV6-5 and J is TRBJ2-7, with TRBD1 matching over 7 bases. The CDR3 has 13 residues. The germline V gene has CDR1 MNHEY and CDR2 SVGAGI. Losses at the gene ends were 3 bases for V and 3 bases for J; bases not matched to a gene: 2. The CDR3 region is CASSYRTGYEQYF. The CDR3 nucleotides read TGTGCCAGCAGTTATAGGACAGGCTACGAGCAGTACTTC.

This clone was recorded only once. The chain carries TRBV5-6 and TRBJ1-2, with TRBD1 as a possible D gene (6 bases). V dropped 2 bases and J dropped 8 bases, with 10 bases sitting between them. The CDR3 is 12 residues long. Germline lookup yields CDR1 SGHDT and CDR2 YYEEEE. CDR3 coding DNA: TGTGCCAGCAGCTTCGCAGGGGCCGGCTACACCTTC. Encoded protein: CASSFAGAGYTF.

The chain carries TRBV9 and TRBJ2-1; no clear D. This CDR3 has 11 residues. V was cut by 4 bases and J by 4 bases, with 3 bases left in between. Germline loops: CDR1 SGDLS, CDR2 YYNGEE. CDR3 sequence (DNA): TGTGCCAGCAGCCTATACAATGAGCAGTTCTTC. Its protein product is CASSLYNEQFF. The variable domain in full, completed from reference TRBV9 and TRBJ2-1, reads DSGVTQTPKHLITATGQRVTLRCSPRSGDLSVYWYQQSLDQGLQFLIQYYNGEERAKGNILERFSAQQFPDLHSELNLSSLELGDSALYFCASSLYNEQFFGPGTRLTVL.

The CDR3 is CASTISGGGNEQFF. The CDR3 DNA follows: TGTGCCAGCACCATTAGCGGGGGAGGGAATGAGCAGTTCTTC. The chain uses TRBV27 and TRBJ2-1, with 9 bases identical to TRBD2. The V gene's germline CDR1 is MNHEY and CDR2 SMNVEV (reference sequence). Germline trimming cut 7 bases from V and 7 bases from J; bases unmatched to any gene: 8. CDR3 size: 14 residues.

This chain uses TRBV9 with TRBJ2-2; possibly TRBD1 for D (6 bases). Trimming cost V 4 bases and J 5 bases, with 15 bases left between them. The CDR3 spans 15 residues. CDR1 SGDLS and CDR2 YYNGEE come from the germline V gene. CDR3: CASSTRTQGTGELFF. The CDR3 DNA sequence: TGTGCCAGCAGCACCCGGACCCAGGGGACCGGGGAGCTGTTTTTT.

Note on this clone: The junction shows a germline mismatch at one end, possibly a read error. The CDR3 reads CSSSPNRGPYEQYF. CDR3 bases: TGTTCCAGCAGCCCGAACAGGGGTCCGTACGAGCAGTACTTC. The chain has TRBV7-9 and TRBJ2-7; TRBD1 matches 7 bases. In germline, CDR1 is SEHNR, CDR2 FQNEAQ (reference sequence). The CDR3 runs to 14 residues.

The rearrangement links TRBV7-3 to TRBJ2-2; 11 nucleotides agree with TRBD1. The germline V gene has CDR1 SGHTA and CDR2 FQGTGA. Germline trimming cut 5 bases from V and 5 bases from J; bases unmatched to any gene: 10. The CDR3 has 17 residues. The CDR3 here is CASSRAGTGGGTGELFF. The CDR3 DNA is TGTGCCAGCAGCCGTGCCGGGACAGGGGGTGGAACCGGGGAGCTGTTTTTT.

This clone was observed once. The DNA for the CDR3 is TGTGCCAGCAGCTTCCCCGAGGGCGGTGACACAGATACGCAGTATTTT. Translated, it gives CASSFPEGGDTDTQYF. The chain joins TRBV9 to TRBJ2-3; weak D call: TRBD2 (5 bases). The V gene lost 4 bases and the J gene lost 2 bases, with 17 bases spanning the gap. CDR3 size: 16 residues. Germline CDR1 and CDR2: SGDLS and YYNGEE.

The chain couples TRBV29-1 to TRBJ2-7; weak D call: TRBD1 (6 bases). The CDR3 spans 13 residues. The V gene lost 3 bases and the J gene lost 3 bases, with 12 bases spanning the gap. Germline CDR1 and CDR2: SQVTM and ANQGSEA. CDR3 sequence: CSVEGHRSYEQYF. DNA of the CDR3: TGCAGCGTTGAGGGACACCGCAGCTACGAGCAGTACTTC.